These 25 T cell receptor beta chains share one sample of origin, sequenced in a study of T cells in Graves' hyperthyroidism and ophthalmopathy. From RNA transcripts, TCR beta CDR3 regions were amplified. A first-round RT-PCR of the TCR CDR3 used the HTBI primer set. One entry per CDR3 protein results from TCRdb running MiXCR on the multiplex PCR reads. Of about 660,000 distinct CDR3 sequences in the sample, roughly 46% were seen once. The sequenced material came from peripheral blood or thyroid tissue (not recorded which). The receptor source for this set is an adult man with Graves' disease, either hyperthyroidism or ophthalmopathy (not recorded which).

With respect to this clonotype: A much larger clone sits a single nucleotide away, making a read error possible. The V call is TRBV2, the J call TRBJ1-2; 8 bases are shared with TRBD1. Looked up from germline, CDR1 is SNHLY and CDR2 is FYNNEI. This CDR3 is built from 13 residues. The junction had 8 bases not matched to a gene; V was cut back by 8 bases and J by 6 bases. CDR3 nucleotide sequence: TGTGCCAGCGGCGGGACAGGAGCAGATGGCTACACCTTC. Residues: CASGGTGADGYTF.

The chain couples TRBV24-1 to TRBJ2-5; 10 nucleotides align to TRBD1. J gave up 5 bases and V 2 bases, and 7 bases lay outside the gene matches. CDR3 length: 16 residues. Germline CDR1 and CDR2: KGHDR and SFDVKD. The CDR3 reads CATSDSTGGAEETQYF. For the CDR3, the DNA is TGTGCCACCAGTGATTCGACAGGGGGCGCGGAGGAGACCCAGTACTTC.

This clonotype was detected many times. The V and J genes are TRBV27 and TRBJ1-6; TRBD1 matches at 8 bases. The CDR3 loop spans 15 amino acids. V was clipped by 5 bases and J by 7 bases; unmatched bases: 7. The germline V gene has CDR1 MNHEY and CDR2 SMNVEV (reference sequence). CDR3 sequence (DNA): TGTGCCAGCAGTCGGACAGGGCGAATGAATTCACCCCTCCACTTT. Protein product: CASSRTGRMNSPLHF.

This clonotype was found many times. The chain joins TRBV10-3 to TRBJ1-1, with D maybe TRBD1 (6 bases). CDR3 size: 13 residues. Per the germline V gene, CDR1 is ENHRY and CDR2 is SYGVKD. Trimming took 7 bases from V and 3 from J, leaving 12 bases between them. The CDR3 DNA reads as TGTGCCATCACTGACAGGTGGGACACTGAAGCTTTCTTT. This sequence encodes CAITDRWDTEAFF.

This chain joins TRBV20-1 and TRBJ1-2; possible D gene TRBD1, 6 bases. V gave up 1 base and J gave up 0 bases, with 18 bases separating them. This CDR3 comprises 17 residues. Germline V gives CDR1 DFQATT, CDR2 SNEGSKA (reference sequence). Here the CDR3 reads CSARALSPGQPNYGYTF. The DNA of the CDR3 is TGCAGTGCTAGAGCCCTCTCCCCAGGACAGCCTAACTATGGCTACACCTTC.

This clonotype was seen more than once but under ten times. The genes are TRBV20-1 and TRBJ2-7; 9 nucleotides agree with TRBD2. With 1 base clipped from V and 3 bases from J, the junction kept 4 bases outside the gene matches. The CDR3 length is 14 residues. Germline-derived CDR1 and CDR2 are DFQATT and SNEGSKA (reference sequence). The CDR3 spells CSARVASGIYEQYF. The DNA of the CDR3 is TGCAGTGCTAGAGTTGCTAGCGGGATCTACGAGCAGTACTTC.

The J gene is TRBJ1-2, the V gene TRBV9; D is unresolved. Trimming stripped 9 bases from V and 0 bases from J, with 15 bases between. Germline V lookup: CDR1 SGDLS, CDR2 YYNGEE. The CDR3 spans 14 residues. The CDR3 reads CAIPWRSANYGYTF. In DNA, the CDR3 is TGTGCCATCCCCTGGCGAAGTGCTAACTATGGCTACACCTTC.

The CDR3 DNA reads as TGCGCCAGTGGGGGGTGGGGGTGTGGACAGCCCCAGCATTTT. It codes for CASGGWGCGQPQHF. The chain combines TRBV10-1 with TRBJ1-5; weak D call: TRBD1 (5 bases). CDR3 size: 14 residues. Germline V lookup: CDR1 WNHNN, CDR2 SYGVQD (reference sequence). V lost 9 bases to trimming and J lost 7 bases, with 19 bases between them.

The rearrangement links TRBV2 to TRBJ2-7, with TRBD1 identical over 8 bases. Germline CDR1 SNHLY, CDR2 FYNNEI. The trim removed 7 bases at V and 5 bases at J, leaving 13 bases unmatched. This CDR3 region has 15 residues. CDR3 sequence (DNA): TGTGCCAGCAACCGGCAGGGGGCGGGTAGCCACGAGCAGTACTTC. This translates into CASNRQGAGSHEQYF. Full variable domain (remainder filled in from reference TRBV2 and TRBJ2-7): EPEVTQTPSHQVTQMGQEVILRCVPISNHLYFYWYRQILGQKVEFLVSFYNNEISEKSEIFDDQFSVERPDGSNFTLKIRSTKLEDSAMYFCASNRQGAGSHEQYFGPGTRLTVT.

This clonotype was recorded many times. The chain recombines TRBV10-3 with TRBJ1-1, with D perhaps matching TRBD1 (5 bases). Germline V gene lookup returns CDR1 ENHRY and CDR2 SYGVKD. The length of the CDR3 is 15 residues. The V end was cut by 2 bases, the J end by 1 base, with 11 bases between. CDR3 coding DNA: TGTGCCATCAGTGAGCGGCAGGGATCGAACACTGAAGCTTTCTTT. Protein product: CAISERQGSNTEAFF.

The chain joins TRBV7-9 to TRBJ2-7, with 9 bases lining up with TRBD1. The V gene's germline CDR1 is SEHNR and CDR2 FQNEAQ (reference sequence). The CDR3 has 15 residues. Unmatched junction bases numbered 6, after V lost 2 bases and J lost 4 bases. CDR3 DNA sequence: TGTGCCAGCAGCTTACCTCGGGGACAGGGTTACGAGCAGTACTTC. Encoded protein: CASSLPRGQGYEQYF.

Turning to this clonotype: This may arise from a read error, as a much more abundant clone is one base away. CDR3 in amino acids: CATSRGQGSYGYTF. The CDR3 DNA reads as TGTGCCACCAGCAGGGGCCAGGGGTCCTATGGCTACACCTTC. The rearrangement links TRBV15 to TRBJ1-2, with D possibly TRBD1 on 6 matching bases. This CDR3 comprises 14 residues. V shed 3 bases and J shed 4 bases, with 12 bases lying between them. The germline gives CDR1 LNHNV, CDR2 YYDKDF (reference sequence).

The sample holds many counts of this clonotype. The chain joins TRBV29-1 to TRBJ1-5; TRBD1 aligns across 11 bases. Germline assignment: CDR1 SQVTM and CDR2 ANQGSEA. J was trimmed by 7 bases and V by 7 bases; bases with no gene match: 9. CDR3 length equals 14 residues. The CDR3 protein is CSATAGTGGQPQHF. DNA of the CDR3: TGCAGCGCGACGGCCGGGACAGGGGGACAGCCCCAGCATTTT.

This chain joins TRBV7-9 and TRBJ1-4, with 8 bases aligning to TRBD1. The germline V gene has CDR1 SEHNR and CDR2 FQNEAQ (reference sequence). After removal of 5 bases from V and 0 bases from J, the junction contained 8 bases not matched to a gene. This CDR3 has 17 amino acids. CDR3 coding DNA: TGTGCCAGCAGCGCGACAGGGGAGGAGACAACTAATGAAAAACTGTTTTTT. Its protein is CASSATGEETTNEKLFF.

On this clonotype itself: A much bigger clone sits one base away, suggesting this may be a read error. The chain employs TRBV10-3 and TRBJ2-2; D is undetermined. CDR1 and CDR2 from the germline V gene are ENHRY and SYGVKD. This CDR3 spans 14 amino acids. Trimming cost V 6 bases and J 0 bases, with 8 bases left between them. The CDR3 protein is CAIRPRSNTGELFF. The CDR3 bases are TGTGCCATCAGACCAAGGTCGAACACCGGGGAGCTGTTTTTT.

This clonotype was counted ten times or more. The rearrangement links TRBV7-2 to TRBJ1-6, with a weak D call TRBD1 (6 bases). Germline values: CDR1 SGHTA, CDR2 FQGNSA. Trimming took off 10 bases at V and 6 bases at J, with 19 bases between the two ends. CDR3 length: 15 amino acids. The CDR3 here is CATRPGGQSNSPLHF. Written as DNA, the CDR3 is TGTGCCACCAGGCCGGGGGGCCAATCTAATTCACCCCTCCACTTT.

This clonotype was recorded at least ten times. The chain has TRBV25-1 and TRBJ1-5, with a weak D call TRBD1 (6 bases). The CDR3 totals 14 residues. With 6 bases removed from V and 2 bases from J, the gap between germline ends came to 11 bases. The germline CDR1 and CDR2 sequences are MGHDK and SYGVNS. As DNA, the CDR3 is TGTGCCAGCAGGCAGACAGGAGGCAATCAGCCCCAGCATTTT. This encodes CASRQTGGNQPQHF.

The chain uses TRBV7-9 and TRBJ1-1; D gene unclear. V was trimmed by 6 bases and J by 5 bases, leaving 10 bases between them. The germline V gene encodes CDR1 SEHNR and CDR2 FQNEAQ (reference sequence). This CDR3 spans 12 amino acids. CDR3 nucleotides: TGTGCCAGCAGTCTTTTGTTTACTGAAGCTTTCTTT. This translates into CASSLLFTEAFF.

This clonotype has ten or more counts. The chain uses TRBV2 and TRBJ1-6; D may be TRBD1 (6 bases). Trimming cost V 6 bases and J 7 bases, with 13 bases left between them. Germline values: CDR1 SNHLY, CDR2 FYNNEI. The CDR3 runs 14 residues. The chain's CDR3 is CASSPTGKNSPLHF. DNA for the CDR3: TGTGCCAGCAGCCCTACAGGGAAGAATTCACCCCTCCACTTT.

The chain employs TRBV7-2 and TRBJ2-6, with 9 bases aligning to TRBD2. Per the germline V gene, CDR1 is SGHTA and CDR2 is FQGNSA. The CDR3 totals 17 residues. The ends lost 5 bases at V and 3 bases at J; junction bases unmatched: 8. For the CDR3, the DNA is TGTGCCAGCAGCCAAGCGGGGGGAGGGGTTGGGGCCAACGTCCTGACTTTC. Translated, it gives CASSQAGGGVGANVLTF.

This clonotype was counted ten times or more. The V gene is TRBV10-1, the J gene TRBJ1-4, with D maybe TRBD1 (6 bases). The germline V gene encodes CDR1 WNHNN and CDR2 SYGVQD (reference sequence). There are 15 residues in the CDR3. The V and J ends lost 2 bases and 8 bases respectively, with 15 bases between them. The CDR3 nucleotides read TGCGCCAGCAGTGAGGGGGACACTCCGGGCGAAAAACTGTTTTTT. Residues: CASSEGDTPGEKLFF.

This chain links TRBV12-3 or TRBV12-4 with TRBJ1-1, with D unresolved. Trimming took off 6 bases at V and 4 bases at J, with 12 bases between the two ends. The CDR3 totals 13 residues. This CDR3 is CASSSQYTTEAFF. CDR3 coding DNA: TGTGCCAGCAGCTCGCAGTATACCACTGAAGCTTTCTTT.

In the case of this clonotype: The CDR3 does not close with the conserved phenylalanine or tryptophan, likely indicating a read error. Here the CDR3 DNA reads TGTGCCAGCAGTTTTAACAGAATGAACACTGAAGCTTTCCTT. Protein sequence: CASSFNRMNTEAFL. V and J are TRBV12-3 or TRBV12-4 and TRBJ1-1; the D is unclear. The CDR3 has 14 amino acids. Trimming cost V 3 bases and J 0 bases, with 8 bases left between them.

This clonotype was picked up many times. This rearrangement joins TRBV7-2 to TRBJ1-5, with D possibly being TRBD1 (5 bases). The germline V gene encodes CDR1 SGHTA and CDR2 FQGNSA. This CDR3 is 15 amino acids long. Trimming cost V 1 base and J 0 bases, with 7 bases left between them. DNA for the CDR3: TGTGCCAGCAGCTTAGGGACACTTAGCAATCAGCCCCAGCATTTT. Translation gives CASSLGTLSNQPQHF.

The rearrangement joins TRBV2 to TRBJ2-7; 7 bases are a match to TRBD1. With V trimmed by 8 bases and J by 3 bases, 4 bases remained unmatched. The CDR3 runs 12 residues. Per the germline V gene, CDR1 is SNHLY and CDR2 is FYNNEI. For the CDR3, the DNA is TGTGCCAGCCCTGGGACAGACTACGAGCAGTACTTC. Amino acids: CASPGTDYEQYF.